The next 17 T cell receptor beta chains were all read from a single sample in a study of blood T cell repertoires in COVID-19. Libraries were prepared by immunoSEQ multiplex PCR; TCRdb keeps only in-frame clonotypes and omits some of them. The repertoire holds 98,000 or so clones, with 88% as singletons. Sequencing was performed on peripheral blood. These receptors originate from a human donor in a cohort sampled during active COVID-19.

This chain links TRBV11-2 with TRBJ1-2, with 10 bases matching TRBD1. The trim removed 5 bases at V and 4 bases at J, leaving 4 bases unmatched. CDR1 is SGHAT and CDR2 is FQNNGV in the germline V gene. The CDR3 consists of 14 residues. CDR3 nucleotides: TGTGCCAGCAGCCCCCGGACAGGGGGCTATGGCTACACCTTC. Amino acid sequence: CASSPRTGGYGYTF.

The V gene is TRBV19, the J gene TRBJ2-7; TRBD2 agrees at 12 bases. The V gene end was trimmed by 6 bases and the J gene end by 5 bases; junction bases not matched to a gene: 8. Germline V gives CDR1 LNHDA, CDR2 SQIVND (reference sequence). The CDR3 is made up of 15 amino acids. The CDR3 nucleotides are TGTGCCAGTAGGGTTTCTAGCGGGGGGGCCCACGAGCAGTACTTC. It is translated as CASRVSSGGAHEQYF.

The rearrangement uses TRBV9 and TRBJ2-5; TRBD2 aligns across 7 bases. Germline V gene sequence: CDR1 SGDLS, CDR2 YYNGEE. This CDR3 is 14 amino acids long. V trimming: 0 bases; J trimming: 2 bases; junction bases outside the gene matches: 1. The CDR3 region has the DNA TGTGCCAGCAGCGTAGAGGGACTACAAGAGACCCAGTACTTC. Its translation: CASSVEGLQETQYF.

V gene TRBV2 combines with J gene TRBJ2-1; TRBD1 aligns across 11 bases. Per germline, CDR1 SNHLY and CDR2 FYNNEI. The junction had 10 bases not matched to a gene; V was cut back by 7 bases and J by 5 bases. This CDR3 comprises 16 residues. The CDR3 coding sequence is TGTGCCAGCACCCCACCGGGACAGGGGGTAAACAATGAGCAGTTCTTC. This codes for CASTPPGQGVNNEQFF.

In this sample, this clone turned up once. V usage is TRBV4-1 and J usage is TRBJ2-3; 7 positions match TRBD2. Per germline, CDR1 MGHRA and CDR2 YSYEKL. CDR3 length: 18 residues. J lost 2 bases, V lost 1 base, and 12 bases had no gene match. CDR3 loop: CASSQGPGERDPTDTQYF. The CDR3, as DNA: TGCGCCAGCAGCCAAGGCCCAGGTGAGCGGGATCCCACAGATACGCAGTATTTT.

This clone was picked up one time. The V gene is TRBV28, the J gene TRBJ1-2; possibly TRBD1 for D (6 bases). V was trimmed by 6 bases and J by 6 bases, leaving 17 bases between them. Germline CDR1 reads MDHEN; CDR2 reads SYDVKM. This CDR3 comprises 14 residues. The CDR3 loop is CASSSGRGGNGYTF. The CDR3 DNA is TGTGCCAGCAGCTCCGGCAGGGGTGGAAATGGCTACACCTTC.

The gene calls are TRBV6-5 and TRBJ1-6; tentatively, D is TRBD1 (6 bases). Trimming stripped 2 bases from V and 3 bases from J, with 8 bases between. CDR1 and CDR2 from the germline V gene are MNHEY and SVGAGI. The CDR3 covers 15 residues. CDR3: CASSYQGNYNSPLHF. CDR3 in DNA: TGTGCCAGCAGTTACCAGGGGAACTATAATTCACCCCTCCACTTT.

Concerning this clone: This same CDR3 is encoded by further DNA sequences in the sample. The genes are TRBV2 and TRBJ1-5; 7 nucleotides agree with TRBD1. This CDR3 region has 14 residues. Per the germline V gene, CDR1 is SNHLY and CDR2 is FYNNEI. J was trimmed by 2 bases and V by 4 bases; bases with no gene match: 2. CDR3 region: CASSGQGGNQPQHF. CDR3 sequence (DNA): TGTGCCAGCAGTGGACAGGGAGGCAATCAGCCCCAGCATTTT.

The chain is built from TRBV7-6 and TRBJ2-7; a possible D gene is TRBD1 (5 bases). Germline CDR1 SGHVS, CDR2 FNYEAQ. The ends were cut back, 7 bases at V and 0 bases at J, with 13 bases in the middle. There are 14 residues in the CDR3. CDR3 residues: CASKQAPSSYEQYF. CDR3 in DNA: TGTGCCAGCAAACAGGCTCCAAGCTCCTACGAGCAGTACTTC.

The V and J genes are TRBV9 and TRBJ1-2; maybe TRBD1 (5 bases). The germline gives CDR1 SGDLS, CDR2 YYNGEE. V shed 0 bases and J shed 3 bases, with 6 bases lying between them. This CDR3 has 13 residues. The CDR3 bases are TGTGCCAGCAGCGTAGAAGGGGACTATGGCTACACCTTC. It translates to CASSVEGDYGYTF.

This chain links TRBV11-2 with TRBJ2-7, with D unclear. V shed 1 base and J shed 7 bases, with 11 bases lying between them. The V gene's germline CDR1 is SGHAT and CDR2 FQNNGV. The CDR3 extends over 13 amino acids. CDR3 loop: CASSLAGAWEQYF. CDR3 DNA: TGTGCCAGCAGCTTAGCTGGAGCTTGGGAGCAGTACTTC.

This chain links TRBV11-3 with TRBJ2-7, with a weak D call TRBD2 (6 bases). CDR1 is SGHNT, CDR2 YENEEA, per germline. Trimming shortened V by 5 bases and J by 1 base, and 12 bases separated the two germline ends. The CDR3 has 14 residues. The CDR3 sequence: CASSPSRESYEQYF. CDR3 nucleotides: TGTGCCAGCAGCCCCTCCCGGGAGTCCTACGAGCAGTACTTC.

V usage is TRBV19 and J usage is TRBJ1-2; possible D gene TRBD1, 5 bases. CDR3 length equals 16 residues. Germline CDR1 reads LNHDA; CDR2 reads SQIVND (reference sequence). V dropped 5 bases and J dropped 2 bases, with 18 bases sitting between them. Here the CDR3 DNA reads TGTGCCAGTAGTCGGGGGGACCTATGGGACAACTATGGCTACACCTTC. This codes for CASSRGDLWDNYGYTF.

The chain couples TRBV28 to TRBJ2-5; 7 positions agree with TRBD1. Germline V CDR1 and CDR2: MDHEN, SYDVKM. The junction had 2 bases not matched to a gene; V was cut back by 5 bases and J by 5 bases. The CDR3 is 12 residues long. The CDR3 DNA sequence: TGTGCCAGCAGTCCCAGGGGGGAGACCCAGTACTTC. Amino acid sequence: CASSPRGETQYF.

The chain combines TRBV5-6 with TRBJ1-2, with D perhaps TRBD1 (6 bases). In germline, CDR1 is SGHDT, CDR2 YYEEEE. V was clipped by 2 bases and J by 11 bases, with 13 bases between them. The CDR3 has 12 amino acids. CDR3 nucleotide sequence: TGTGCCAGCAGCTTTGGGACAAGGGCTTACACCTTC. This codes for CASSFGTRAYTF.

The chain recombines TRBV5-1 with TRBJ2-7, with 9 positions matching TRBD1. Germline-derived CDR1 and CDR2 are SGHRS and YFSETQ. J was trimmed by 1 base and V by 2 bases; bases with no gene match: 13. The CDR3 loop spans 18 amino acids. In DNA, the CDR3 is TGCGCCAGCAGCTTCCGGACAGGGGATGTTGATAAGTCCTACGAGCAGTACTTC. As protein: CASSFRTGDVDKSYEQYF.

This clone appeared a single time. J is TRBJ1-5 and V is TRBV28; D is perhaps TRBD1 (6 bases). There are 15 residues in the CDR3. Deletions cut 5 bases from V and 2 bases from J, with 13 bases between. Germline V gene sequence: CDR1 MDHEN, CDR2 SYDVKM. The chain's CDR3 is CASSSQGPGNQPQHF. The CDR3, as DNA: TGTGCCAGCAGTAGTCAGGGGCCGGGCAATCAGCCCCAGCATTTT.